Below, 10 T cell receptor beta chains from the same sample are listed, as sequenced in a study of technical replicates of blood from a handful of donors. Here immunoSEQ multiplex PCR was the method, and the copy in TCRdb shows in-frame clones only, minus some. The table has 60,000 to 65,000 clones, less than 90% seen once. Sequencing used PBMCs. All receptors come from a human donor in good health. Some clones in this sample may be carry-over from other donors' samples.

The chain carries TRBV7-6 and TRBJ2-5, with a possible D match to TRBD1 (6 bases). The length of the CDR3 is 13 residues. Germline CDR1 reads SGHVS; CDR2 reads FNYEAQ. With 5 bases removed from V and 4 bases from J, the gap between germline ends came to 11 bases. The CDR3 nucleotides read TGTGCCAGCAGCCCAGGGGTTTCAGAGACCCAGTACTTC. Its translation is CASSPGVSETQYF.

V gene TRBV18 combines with J gene TRBJ1-1, with 8 bases identical to TRBD1. The V and J ends lost 3 bases and 7 bases, in that order; junction bases with no gene match: 4. In germline, CDR1 is KGHSH, CDR2 LQKENI. This CDR3 spans 13 amino acids. The CDR3 sequence is CASSPGQDIEAFF. CDR3 coding DNA: TGTGCCAGCTCACCGGGACAGGATATTGAAGCTTTCTTT. Full variable domain (outside the CDR3, taken from reference TRBV18 and TRBJ1-1): NAGVMQNPRHLVRRRGQEARLRCSPMKGHSHVYWYRQLPEEGLKFMVYLQKENIIDESGMPKERFSAEFPKEGPSILRIQQVVRGDSAAYFCASSPGQDIEAFFGQGTRLTVV.

This clone was detected many times. J is TRBJ2-2 and V is TRBV5-1, with 10 bases fitting TRBD1. Losses at the gene ends were 4 bases for V and 1 base for J; bases not matched to a gene: 7. CDR3 length: 17 residues. Germline CDR1 and CDR2: SGHRS and YFSETQ. CDR3 protein: CASSEKRTGGNTGELFF. The CDR3 nucleotides read TGCGCCAGCAGCGAGAAGCGGACAGGGGGGAACACCGGGGAGCTGTTTTTT.

The chain carries TRBV7-9 and TRBJ2-3, with 7 positions matching TRBD1. The germline CDR1 and CDR2 sequences are SEHNR and FQNEAQ (reference sequence). The J segment lost 2 bases and the V segment lost 3 bases, leaving 2 bases of the junction unmatched. This CDR3 comprises 14 residues. CDR3 sequence (DNA): TGTGCCAGCAGCTTGGGACAGATCACAGATACGCAGTATTTT. Amino acids: CASSLGQITDTQYF.

The CDR3 coding sequence is TGTGCCAGCACGCTGGCCGCCTACGAGCAGTACTTC. Translated: CASTLAAYEQYF. This rearrangement joins TRBV2 to TRBJ2-7; no definite D call. CDR3 length: 12 residues. Deletions cut 7 bases from V and 2 bases from J, with 9 bases between. Germline V gives CDR1 SNHLY, CDR2 FYNNEI. Full variable domain (rest looked up from reference TRBV2 and TRBJ2-7): EPEVTQTPSHQVTQMGQEVILRCVPISNHLYFYWYRQILGQKVEFLVSFYNNEISEKSEIFDDQFSVERPDGSNFTLKIRSTKLEDSAMYFCASTLAAYEQYFGPGTRLTVT.

The rearrangement links TRBV7-2 to TRBJ2-1; D is unclear. The CDR3 extends over 13 amino acids. The germline CDR1 and CDR2 sequences are SGHTA and FQGNSA. Trimming cost V 3 bases and J 7 bases, with 10 bases left between them. The CDR3 nucleotides read TGTGCCAGCAGCTTTAGGAGTGGGAATGAGCAGTTCTTC. It translates to CASSFRSGNEQFF.

This chain joins TRBV6-1 and TRBJ1-5; 9 bases are shared with TRBD1. This CDR3 spans 13 amino acids. Germline lookup yields CDR1 MNHNS and CDR2 SASEGT. Trimming removed 10 bases from V and 6 bases from J; junction bases left unmatched: 7. The CDR3 sequence: CATLGTGSQPQHF. Written as DNA, the CDR3 is TGTGCCACCCTAGGGACAGGGAGTCAGCCCCAGCATTTT.

The V call is TRBV4-2, the J call TRBJ2-6; TRBD1 matches at 9 bases. CDR1 and CDR2 from the germline V gene are LGHNA and YNFKEQ. V dropped 4 bases and J dropped 0; count of bases not matched to a gene: 4. This CDR3 contains 17 residues. CDR3 sequence: CASSRGDRDSGANVLTF. DNA of the CDR3: TGTGCCAGCAGCCGGGGGGACAGGGACTCTGGGGCCAACGTCCTGACTTTC.

This chain links TRBV7-9 with TRBJ1-1; possible D gene TRBD1, 6 bases. This CDR3 region has 13 residues. The V and J ends lost 5 bases and 6 bases respectively, with 13 bases between them. The germline V gene has CDR1 SEHNR and CDR2 FQNEAQ (reference sequence). This CDR3 is CASSPGTMAEAFF. DNA for the CDR3: TGTGCCAGCAGCCCCGGGACAATGGCTGAAGCTTTCTTT.

Of note for this clone: The same CDR3 also results from other DNA sequences found in this sample. The V gene is TRBV5-4, the J gene TRBJ1-5; D is uncertain. The CDR3 covers 13 residues. Germline V lookup: CDR1 SGHNT, CDR2 YYREEE (reference sequence). V gave up 0 bases and J gave up 2 bases, with 3 bases separating them. This chain's CDR3 is CASSLAGNQPQHF. The CDR3 DNA reads as TGTGCCAGCAGCTTGGCCGGCAATCAGCCCCAGCATTTT.